Presented here are 16 T cell receptor beta chains from one specimen sequenced in a study of CD8+CD57+ T cells in acquired aplastic anemia. CDR3 and TCR beta VDJ profiling relied on genomic DNA as the template. TCRdb called the reads again in MiXCR, with one record for every CDR3 protein. The table records hundreds of thousands of distinct CDR3 sequences, roughly 82% of them present only once. Sequencing was done on patients that had shown CD8+CD57+ cell expansion by flow cytometry. Material for sequencing was sorted CD4+, CD8+, or CD8+CD57+ T cells (not recorded which) from PBMCs. These receptors all come from a human donor with aplastic anemia.

V and J are TRBV2 and TRBJ2-3, with 9 positions matching TRBD2. The CDR3 length is 15 residues. Germline V gene data show CDR1 as SNHLY and CDR2 as FYNNEI. With 4 bases clipped from V and 14 bases from J, the junction kept 16 bases outside the gene matches. The CDR3 DNA sequence: TGTGCCAGCAGTGCCGTAGCGGGGGCGGGTGATACGGCGTATTTT. Protein: CASSAVAGAGDTAYF.

The rearrangement joins TRBV25-1 to TRBJ1-5; D not certain. Trimming stripped 4 bases from V and 0 bases from J, with 7 bases between. The CDR3 runs to 14 residues. The germline V gene encodes CDR1 MGHDK and CDR2 SYGVNS. The CDR3 coding sequence is TGTGCCAGCAGTGGAGAATATAGCAATCAGCCCCAGCATTTT. It codes for CASSGEYSNQPQHF. Complete variable domain (other parts from reference TRBV25-1 and TRBJ1-5): EADIYQTPRYLVIGTGKKITLECSQTMGHDKMYWYQQDPGMELHLIHYSYGVNSTEKGDLSSESTVSRIRTEHFPLTLESARPSHTSQYLCASSGEYSNQPQHFGDGTRLSIL.

The CDR3 coding sequence is TGCGCCAGCAGCCAAGGAACAGGGGGAACCTACGAGCAGTACTTC. It yields the protein CASSQGTGGTYEQYF. This chain joins TRBV4-1 and TRBJ2-7; TRBD1 aligns across 8 bases. Unmatched junction bases numbered 4, after V lost 1 base and J lost 2 bases. Looked up from germline, CDR1 is MGHRA and CDR2 is YSYEKL. This CDR3 has 15 amino acids.

This chain links TRBV5-5 with TRBJ1-2; D is unclear. Germline CDR1 and CDR2: SGHKS and YYEKEE (reference sequence). Trimming took off 0 bases at V and 7 bases at J, with 10 bases between the two ends. The CDR3 runs to 13 residues. The CDR3 loop is CASSLELGGGYTF. The CDR3 nucleotides are TGTGCCAGCAGCTTGGAACTAGGAGGTGGCTACACCTTC.

The CDR3 sequence: CASGDVAKNIQYF. CDR3 DNA: TGTGCCAGCGGGGACGTAGCCAAAAACATTCAGTACTTC. This chain connects TRBV2 to TRBJ2-4; D possibly matches TRBD1 or TRBD2 (5 bases each). The CDR3 loop spans 13 amino acids. CDR1 is SNHLY and CDR2 is FYNNEI in the germline V gene. V lost 8 bases and J lost 0, with 8 bases in between.

V is TRBV7-8 and J is TRBJ2-1; 7 nucleotides align to TRBD2. Germline V gene sequence: CDR1 SGHVS, CDR2 FQNEAQ. Unmatched junction bases numbered 8, after V lost 6 bases and J lost 9 bases. The length of the CDR3 is 13 residues. The CDR3 reads CASSAGAASEQFF. For the CDR3, the DNA is TGTGCCAGCAGTGCGGGAGCGGCGTCTGAGCAGTTCTTC.

The chain links TRBV20-1 to TRBJ1-2; D is perhaps TRBD1 (6 bases). This CDR3 comprises 13 residues. V gave up 5 bases and J gave up 8 bases, with 18 bases separating them. Germline V lookup: CDR1 DFQATT, CDR2 SNEGSKA (reference sequence). The CDR3 sequence is CSAAGGPLRGYTF. CDR3 sequence (DNA): TGCAGTGCTGCTGGGGGGCCACTCCGAGGCTACACCTTC.

Of note for this clonotype: A read error may account for a junction end that differs from germline. Here the CDR3 reads CASSRQADDVEHGYTF. The CDR3 DNA is TGTGCCAGCTCAAGACAGGCCGACGACGTTGAACATGGATACACCTTC. The rearrangement joins TRBV7-3 to TRBJ1-2; possible D gene TRBD1, 6 bases. The CDR3 extends over 16 amino acids. Germline V gives CDR1 SGHTA, CDR2 FQGTGA. Full variable domain (missing parts from reference TRBV7-3 and TRBJ1-2): GAGVSQTPSNKVTEKGKYVELRCDPISGHTALYWYRQSLGQGPEFLIYFQGTGAADDSGLPNDRFFAVRPEGSVSTLKIQRTERGDSAVYLCASSRQADDVEHGYTFGSGTRLTVV.

About this clonotype itself: Sequence at one end of the junction differs from germline and may be a read error. This chain joins TRBV7-2 and TRBJ1-2; D is uncertain. The CDR3 spans 15 residues. The germline gives CDR1 SGHTA, CDR2 FQGNSA. The CDR3 DNA follows: TGCGCCAGCAGCTTATGGCCCGGTCTCGTATATGGGTACACCTTC. Translated: CASSLWPGLVYGYTF.

The J gene is TRBJ1-1, the V gene TRBV29-1; D perhaps matches TRBD1 (6 bases). The germline V and J ends were trimmed by 2 bases and 1 base, with 8 bases remaining between them. CDR1 and CDR2 (germline): SQVTM, ANQGSEA. The CDR3 has 13 amino acids. CDR3 loop: CSVETGTNTEAFF. For the CDR3, the DNA is TGCAGCGTTGAAACAGGGACGAACACTGAAGCTTTCTTT.

This chain links TRBV7-9 with TRBJ1-2; D unresolved. Germline-derived CDR1 and CDR2 are SEHNR and FQNEAQ (reference sequence). V gave up 5 bases and J gave up 5 bases, with 12 bases separating them. CDR3 length equals 13 residues. CDR3 coding DNA: TGTGCCAGCAGCGCGGATCTGGTATATGGCTACACCTTC. Protein sequence: CASSADLVYGYTF.

As to this clonotype: A read error may account for a junction end that differs from germline. The gene calls are TRBV2 and TRBJ1-5; unclear D gene. Germline V lookup: CDR1 SNHLY, CDR2 FYNNEI. The CDR3 runs to 14 residues. In nucleotides, the CDR3 is TGTGCCAGCAGTGAGTCGTATTTCTATAATGACCAGCTTTTT. This codes for CASSESYFYNDQLF.

With regard to this clonotype: One end of the junction does not line up with germline, which may come from a read error. The chain is built from TRBV5-1 and TRBJ2-5; no reliable D call. The CDR3 runs to 15 residues. Germline-derived CDR1 and CDR2 are SGHRS and YFSETQ. The CDR3, as DNA: TGTGCCAGCAGCACAGCCCACGGTAGATTAGAGACCCAGTACTTC. Protein sequence: CASSTAHGRLETQYF.

About this clonotype itself: An end of the junction does not agree with germline; a read error may underlie this. V gene TRBV2 combines with J gene TRBJ2-2, with D tentatively TRBD1 (6 bases). CDR3 length: 12 amino acids. Per germline, CDR1 SNHLY and CDR2 FYNNEI. In nucleotides, the CDR3 is TGTGCCAGCAGCTTAGTACCAGGGGCGCTGGTTTTT. Protein: CASSLVPGALVF. The variable domain in full, with the rest retrieved from reference TRBV2 and TRBJ2-2, is EPEVTQTPSHQVTQMGQEVILRCVPISNHLYFYWYRQILGQKVEFLVSFYNNEISEKSEIFDDQFSVERPDGSNFTLKIRSTKLEDSAMYFCASSLVPGALVFGEGSRLTVL.

This chain links TRBV7-3 with TRBJ1-1, with D tentatively TRBD1 (6 bases). CDR3 size: 15 residues. Per the germline V gene, CDR1 is SGHTA and CDR2 is FQGTGA. Trimming took off 8 bases at V and 6 bases at J, with 22 bases between the two ends. CDR3 residues: CASSRQANGVAEAFF. DNA of the CDR3: TGTGCCAGCTCGAGACAGGCCAACGGCGTTGCTGAAGCTTTCTTT.

This chain joins TRBV20-1 and TRBJ2-1; 13 bases fit TRBD2. Germline-derived CDR1 and CDR2 are DFQATT and SNEGSKA (reference sequence). The CDR3 extends over 15 amino acids. V lost 2 bases, J lost 10 bases, and 8 bases stayed unmatched. Here the CDR3 DNA reads TGCAGTGCTAGAAAGACTAGCGGGGGGTTCCAGGAGCAGTTCTTC. It specifies CSARKTSGGFQEQFF.